This record concerns one T cell receptor (beta chain) sequence. Time point noted: patch test 3, about 24 weeks after DPC sensitization. The sample's treatment: therapeutic diphenylcyclopropenone sensitization with weekly scalp DPC. Every patch test was put on after a blood sample was taken. In germline, CDR1 is SQVTM, CDR2 ANQGSEA. V lost 4 bases and J lost 5; bases outside the gene matches: 7. This CDR3 is built from 13 residues. Each CDR3 protein is one row after TCRdb ran MiXCR on the RACE reads. The sample has tens of thousands of distinct CDR3 sequences, roughly 12% seen once; the top ten hold 2.4%. This record comes from a study of human T cells and chemical hapten exposure. About the research overall: Variation in per-sample TCR yields came mainly from small pooled library volume differences.

The clonotype was recovered from a man aged 25 to 45 with alopecia areata. Some clones in this sample may be carry-over from other donors' samples. The rearrangement links TRBV29-1 to TRBJ2-7; 8 nucleotides line up with TRBD1. The sequencing used whole blood, collected in connection with sensitization to the hapten diphenylcyclopropenone (DPC). The CDR3 protein is CSVVTGVVDEQYF. In nucleotides, the CDR3 is TGCAGCGTTGTGACAGGGGTTGTCGACGAGCAGTACTTC.